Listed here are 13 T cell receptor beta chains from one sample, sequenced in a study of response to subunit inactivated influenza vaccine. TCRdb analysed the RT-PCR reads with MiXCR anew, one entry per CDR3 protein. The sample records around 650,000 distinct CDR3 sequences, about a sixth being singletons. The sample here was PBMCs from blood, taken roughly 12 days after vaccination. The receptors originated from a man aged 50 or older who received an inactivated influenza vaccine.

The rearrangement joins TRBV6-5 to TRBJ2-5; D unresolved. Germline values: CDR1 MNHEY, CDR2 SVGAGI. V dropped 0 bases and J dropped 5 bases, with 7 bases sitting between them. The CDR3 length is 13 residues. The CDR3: CASSYSSMETQYF. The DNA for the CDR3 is TGTGCCAGCAGTTACTCAAGCATGGAGACCCAGTACTTC.

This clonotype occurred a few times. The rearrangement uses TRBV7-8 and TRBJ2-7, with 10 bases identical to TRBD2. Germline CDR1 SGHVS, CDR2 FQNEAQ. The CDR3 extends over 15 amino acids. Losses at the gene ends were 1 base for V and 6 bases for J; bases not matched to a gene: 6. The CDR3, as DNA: TGTGCCAGCAGCTTAGTCCTAGCGGGGGAATTCGAGCAGTACTTC. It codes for CASSLVLAGEFEQYF. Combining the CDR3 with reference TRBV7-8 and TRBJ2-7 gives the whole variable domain GAGVSQSPRYKVAKRGQDVALRCDPISGHVSLFWYQQALGQGPEFLTYFQNEAQLDKSGLPSDRFFAERPEGSVSTLKIQRTQQEDSAVYLCASSLVLAGEFEQYFGPGTRLTVT.

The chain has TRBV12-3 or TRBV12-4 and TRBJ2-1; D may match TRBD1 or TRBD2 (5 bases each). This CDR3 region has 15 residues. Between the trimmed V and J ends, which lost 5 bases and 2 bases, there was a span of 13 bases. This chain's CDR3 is CASSPSEGTYNEQFF. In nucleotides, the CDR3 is TGTGCCAGCAGTCCAAGCGAGGGGACCTACAATGAGCAGTTCTTC.

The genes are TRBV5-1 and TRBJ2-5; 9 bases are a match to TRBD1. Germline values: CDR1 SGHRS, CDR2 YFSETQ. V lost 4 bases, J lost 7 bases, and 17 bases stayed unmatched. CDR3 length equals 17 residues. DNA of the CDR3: TGCGCCAGCAGCCCGCGAACAGGGGGCTACAGATACGGGACCCAGTACTTC. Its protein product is CASSPRTGGYRYGTQYF.

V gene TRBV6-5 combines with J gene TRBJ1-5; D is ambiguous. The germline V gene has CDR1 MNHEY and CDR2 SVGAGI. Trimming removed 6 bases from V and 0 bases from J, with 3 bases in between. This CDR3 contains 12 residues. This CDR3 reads CASRSSNQPQHF. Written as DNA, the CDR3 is TGTGCCAGCAGGAGTAGCAATCAGCCCCAGCATTTT.

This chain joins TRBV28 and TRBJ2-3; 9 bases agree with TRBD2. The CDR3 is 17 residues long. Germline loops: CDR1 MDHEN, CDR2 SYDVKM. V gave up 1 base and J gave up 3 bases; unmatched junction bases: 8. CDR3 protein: CASSLLAGGPPTDTQYF. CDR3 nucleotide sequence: TGTGCCAGCAGTTTATTGGCGGGGGGGCCCCCAACAGATACGCAGTATTTT. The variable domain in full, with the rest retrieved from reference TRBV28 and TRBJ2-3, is DVKVTQSSRYLVKRTGEKVFLECVQDMDHENMFWYRQDPGLGLRLIYFSYDVKMKEKGDIPEGYSVSREKKERFSLILESASTNQTSMYLCASSLLAGGPPTDTQYFGPGTRLTVL.

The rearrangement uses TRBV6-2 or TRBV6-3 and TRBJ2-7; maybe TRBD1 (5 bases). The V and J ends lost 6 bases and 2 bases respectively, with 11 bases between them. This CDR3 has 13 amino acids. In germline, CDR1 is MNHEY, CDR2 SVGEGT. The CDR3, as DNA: TGTGCCAGCAGGGACAATTCAGCCTACGAGCAGTACTTC. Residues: CASRDNSAYEQYF.

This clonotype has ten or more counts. CDR3 DNA sequence: TGCAGTGCCGCACTCCCCGGCCCAGATACGCAGTATTTT. Amino acids: CSAALPGPDTQYF. This chain joins TRBV20-1 and TRBJ2-3; no clear D. CDR1 DFQATT and CDR2 SNEGSKA come from the germline V gene (reference sequence). Trimming stripped 6 bases from V and 4 bases from J, with 14 bases between. The CDR3 has 13 residues.

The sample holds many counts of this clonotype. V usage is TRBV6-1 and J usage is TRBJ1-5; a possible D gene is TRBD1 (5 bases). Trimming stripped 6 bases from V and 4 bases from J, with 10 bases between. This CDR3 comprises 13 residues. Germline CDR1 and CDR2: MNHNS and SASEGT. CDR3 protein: CASRGDGNQPQHF. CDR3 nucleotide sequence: TGTGCCAGCAGGGGGGATGGGAATCAGCCCCAGCATTTT.

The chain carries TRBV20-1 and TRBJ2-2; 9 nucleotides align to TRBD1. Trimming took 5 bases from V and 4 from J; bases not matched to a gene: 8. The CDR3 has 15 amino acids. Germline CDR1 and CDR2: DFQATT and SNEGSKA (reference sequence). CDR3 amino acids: CSAHKQGASTGELFF. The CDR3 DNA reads TGCAGTGCTCACAAACAGGGGGCGAGCACCGGGGAGCTGTTTTTT.

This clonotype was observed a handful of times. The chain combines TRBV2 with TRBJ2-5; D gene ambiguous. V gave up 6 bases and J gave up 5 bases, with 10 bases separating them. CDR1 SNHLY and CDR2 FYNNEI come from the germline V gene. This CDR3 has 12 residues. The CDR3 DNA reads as TGTGCCAGCAGAGCGATTTCCGAGACCCAGTACTTC. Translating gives CASRAISETQYF.

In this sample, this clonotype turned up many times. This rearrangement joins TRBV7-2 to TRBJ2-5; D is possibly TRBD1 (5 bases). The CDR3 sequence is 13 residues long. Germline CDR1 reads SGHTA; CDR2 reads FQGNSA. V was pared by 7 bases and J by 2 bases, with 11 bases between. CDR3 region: CASNPTVQETQYF. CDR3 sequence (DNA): TGTGCCAGCAACCCGACAGTACAAGAGACCCAGTACTTC.

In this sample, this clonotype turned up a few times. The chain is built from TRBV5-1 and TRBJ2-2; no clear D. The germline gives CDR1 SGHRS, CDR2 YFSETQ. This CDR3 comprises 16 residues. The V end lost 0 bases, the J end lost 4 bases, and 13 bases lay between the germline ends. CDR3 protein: CASSLEIRVGTGELFF. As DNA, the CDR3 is TGCGCCAGCAGCTTGGAAATTCGGGTTGGCACCGGGGAGCTGTTTTTT.